The entry below gives a single T cell receptor beta chain sequence along with its context. Its antigen is not identified. The data derive from a study of T cells in Graves' hyperthyroidism and ophthalmopathy. Study in general: At the time of initial diagnosis and before any treatment, peripheral blood was collected. Whole-study results and caveats: Separating ophthalmopathy from stable hyperthyroidism was achieved by a 13 V-J model.

Researchers barred patients who had uncontrolled infection, other autoimmune disease, pregnancy or lactation. Clinicians diagnosed patients from clinical symptoms, serum thyroxine and TRAb, thyroid ultrasound and orbital computed tomography. The CDR3 has 13 residues. In germline, CDR1 is KGHSH, CDR2 LQKENI. The V gene lost 2 bases and the J gene lost 9 bases, with 11 bases spanning the gap. TCR beta CDR3 region amplification was performed from RNA transcripts. The HTBI primer set served for first-round RT-PCR of the TCR CDR3. TCRdb fed the multiplex PCR reads into MiXCR, producing one record per CDR3 protein. The table lists about 160,000 distinct CDR3 sequences, less than 10% of them singletons.

The receptor was derived from a woman aged 18-29 years with Graves' hyperthyroidism that later progressed to Graves' ophthalmopathy. The chain employs TRBV18 and TRBJ1-5; D perhaps matches TRBD1 (5 bases). Sequencing used blood. DNA for the CDR3: TGTGCCAGCTCACCAAGTACGGGGGGGCCCCAGCATTTT. Its protein is CASSPSTGGPQHF.